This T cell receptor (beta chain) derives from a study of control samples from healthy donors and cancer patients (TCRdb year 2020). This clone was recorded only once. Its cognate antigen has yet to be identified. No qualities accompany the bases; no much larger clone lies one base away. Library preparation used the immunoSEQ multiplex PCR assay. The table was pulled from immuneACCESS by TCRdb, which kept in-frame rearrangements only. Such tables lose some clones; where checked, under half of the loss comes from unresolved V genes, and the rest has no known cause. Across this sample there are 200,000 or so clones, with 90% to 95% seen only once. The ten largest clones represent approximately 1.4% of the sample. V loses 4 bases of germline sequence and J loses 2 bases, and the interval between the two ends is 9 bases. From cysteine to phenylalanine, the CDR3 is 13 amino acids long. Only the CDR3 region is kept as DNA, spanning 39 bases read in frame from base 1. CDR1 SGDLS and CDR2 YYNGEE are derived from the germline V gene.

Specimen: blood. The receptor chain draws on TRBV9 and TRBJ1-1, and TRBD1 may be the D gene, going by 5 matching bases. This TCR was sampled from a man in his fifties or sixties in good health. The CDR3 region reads CASSSTGNTEAFF. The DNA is TGTGCCAGCAGCTCCACAGGCAACACTGAAGCTTTCTTT.